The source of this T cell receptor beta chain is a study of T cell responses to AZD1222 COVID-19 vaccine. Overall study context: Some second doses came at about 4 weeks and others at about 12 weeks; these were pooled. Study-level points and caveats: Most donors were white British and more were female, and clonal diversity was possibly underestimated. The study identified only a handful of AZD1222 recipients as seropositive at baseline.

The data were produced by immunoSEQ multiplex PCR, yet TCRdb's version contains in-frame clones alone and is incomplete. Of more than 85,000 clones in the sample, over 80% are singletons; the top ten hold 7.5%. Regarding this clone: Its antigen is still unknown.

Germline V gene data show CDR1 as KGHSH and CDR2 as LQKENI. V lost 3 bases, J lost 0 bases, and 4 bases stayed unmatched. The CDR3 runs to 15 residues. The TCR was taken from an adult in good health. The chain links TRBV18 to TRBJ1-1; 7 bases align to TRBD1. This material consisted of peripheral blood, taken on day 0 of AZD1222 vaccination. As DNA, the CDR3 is TGTGCCAGCTCACCTCAGGGACAGATGAACACTGAAGCTTTCTTT. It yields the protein CASSPQGQMNTEAFF. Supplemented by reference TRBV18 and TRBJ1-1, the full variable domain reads NAGVMQNPRHLVRRRGQEARLRCSPMKGHSHVYWYRQLPEEGLKFMVYLQKENIIDESGMPKERFSAEFPKEGPSILRIQQVVRGDSAAYFCASSPQGQMNTEAFFGQGTRLTVV.